At least ten counts were recorded for the clone carrying this T cell receptor beta chain. A junction end diverges from the germline sequence, so it may reflect a read error. A sample-barcoded 5' primer and a J-beta primer mix were used in a second PCR of roughly 7 to 11 cycles. One entry per CDR3 protein results from TCRdb running MiXCR on the 5' RACE reads. The data hold 1.5 million to 2 million distinct CDR3 sequences, with roughly 27% observed a single time. This entry comes from a study of blood T cells in healthy people across ages. The CDR3 has 15 amino acids. Sequencing input: blood. The J gene is TRBJ2-6, the V gene TRBV12-3 or TRBV12-4; 7 positions match TRBD1. The sequence was obtained from a woman between 25 and 40 years old in good health. The CDR3 bases are TGCGCCAGCAGCCCCACAGGGGCTGGGGCCAACGTCCTGACTTTC. Amino acid sequence: CASSPTGAGANVLTF.